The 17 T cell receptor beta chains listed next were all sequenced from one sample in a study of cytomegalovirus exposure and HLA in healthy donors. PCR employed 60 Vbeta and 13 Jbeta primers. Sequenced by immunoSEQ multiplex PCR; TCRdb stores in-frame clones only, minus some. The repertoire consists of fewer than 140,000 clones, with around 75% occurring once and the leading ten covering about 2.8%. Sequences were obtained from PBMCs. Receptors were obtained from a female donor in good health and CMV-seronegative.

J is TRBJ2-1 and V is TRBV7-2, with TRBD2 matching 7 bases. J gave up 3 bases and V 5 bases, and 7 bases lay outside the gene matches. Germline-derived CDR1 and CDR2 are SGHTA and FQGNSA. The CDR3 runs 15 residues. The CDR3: CASSPIRDYYNEQFF. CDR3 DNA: TGTGCCAGCAGCCCGATCCGGGACTACTACAATGAGCAGTTCTTC.

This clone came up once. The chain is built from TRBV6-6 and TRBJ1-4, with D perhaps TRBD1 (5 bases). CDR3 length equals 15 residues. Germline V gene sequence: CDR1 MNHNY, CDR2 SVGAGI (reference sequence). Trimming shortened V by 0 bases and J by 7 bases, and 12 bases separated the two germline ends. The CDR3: CASSYSAGGGEKLFF. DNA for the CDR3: TGTGCCAGCAGTTACTCCGCGGGGGGGGGTGAAAAACTGTTTTTT.

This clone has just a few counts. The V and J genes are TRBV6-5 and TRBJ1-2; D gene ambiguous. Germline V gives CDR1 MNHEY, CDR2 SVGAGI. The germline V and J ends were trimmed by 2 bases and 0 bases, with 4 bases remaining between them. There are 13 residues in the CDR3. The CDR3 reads CASSYTANYGYTF. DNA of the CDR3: TGTGCCAGCAGTTACACAGCTAACTATGGCTACACCTTC.

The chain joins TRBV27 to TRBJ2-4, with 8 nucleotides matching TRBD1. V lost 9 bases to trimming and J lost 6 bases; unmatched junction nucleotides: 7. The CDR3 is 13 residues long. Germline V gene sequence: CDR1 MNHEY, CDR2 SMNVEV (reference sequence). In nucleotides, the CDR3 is TGTGCCAGTTCTGCAGGGGGCCTAAACATTCAGTACTTC. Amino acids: CASSAGGLNIQYF.

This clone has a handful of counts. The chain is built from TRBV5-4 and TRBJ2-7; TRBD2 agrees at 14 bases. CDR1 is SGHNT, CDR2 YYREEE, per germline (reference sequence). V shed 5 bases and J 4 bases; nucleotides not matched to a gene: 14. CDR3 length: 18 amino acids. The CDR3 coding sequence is TGTGCCAGCAGAGGACCGGGACTAGCGGGAGCCGGGGTTTACGAGCAGTACTTC. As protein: CASRGPGLAGAGVYEQYF.

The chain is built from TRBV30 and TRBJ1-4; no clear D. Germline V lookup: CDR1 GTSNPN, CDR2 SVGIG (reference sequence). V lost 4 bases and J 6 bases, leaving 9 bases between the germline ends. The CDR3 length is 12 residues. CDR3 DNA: TGTGCCTGGAAGCGGCAGGATGAAAAACTGTTTTTT. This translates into CAWKRQDEKLFF. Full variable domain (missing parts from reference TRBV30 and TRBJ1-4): SQTIHQWPATLVQPVGSPLSLECTVEGTSNPNLYWYRQAAGRGLQLLFYSVGIGQISSEVPQNLSASRPQDRQFILSSKKLLLSDSGFYLCAWKRQDEKLFFGSGTQLSVL.

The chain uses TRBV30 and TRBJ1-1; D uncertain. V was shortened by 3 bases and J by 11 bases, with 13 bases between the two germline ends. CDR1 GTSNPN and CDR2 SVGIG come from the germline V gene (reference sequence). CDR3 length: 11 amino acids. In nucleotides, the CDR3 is TGTGCCTGGAGCGAGCAGGAATCGGCTTTCTTT. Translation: CAWSEQESAFF.

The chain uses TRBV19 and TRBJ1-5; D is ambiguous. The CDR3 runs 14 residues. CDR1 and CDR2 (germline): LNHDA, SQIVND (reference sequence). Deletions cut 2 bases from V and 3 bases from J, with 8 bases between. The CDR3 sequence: CASSIWQNNQPQHF. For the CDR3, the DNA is TGTGCCAGTAGTATATGGCAGAACAATCAGCCCCAGCATTTT. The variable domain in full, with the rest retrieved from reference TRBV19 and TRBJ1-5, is DGGITQSPKYLFRKEGQNVTLSCEQNLNHDAMYWYRQDPGQGLRLIYYSQIVNDFQKGDIAEGYSVSREKKESFPLTVTSAQKNPTAFYLCASSIWQNNQPQHFGDGTRLSIL.

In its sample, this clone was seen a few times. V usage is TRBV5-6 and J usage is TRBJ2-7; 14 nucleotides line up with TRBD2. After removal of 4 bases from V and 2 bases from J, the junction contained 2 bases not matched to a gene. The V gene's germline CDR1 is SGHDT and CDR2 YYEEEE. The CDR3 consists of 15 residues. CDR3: CASSRLAGGTYEQYF. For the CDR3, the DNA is TGTGCCAGCAGCCGACTAGCGGGAGGGACCTACGAGCAGTACTTC.

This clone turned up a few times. In nucleotides, the CDR3 is TGTGCCAGCAGCCCAAAGTTAGCCACTGAAGCTTTCTTT. Translating gives CASSPKLATEAFF. V and J are TRBV7-8 and TRBJ1-1, with D unclear. Deletions cut 5 bases from V and 4 bases from J, with 11 bases between. Germline V gene data show CDR1 as SGHVS and CDR2 as FQNEAQ. The CDR3 runs to 13 residues.

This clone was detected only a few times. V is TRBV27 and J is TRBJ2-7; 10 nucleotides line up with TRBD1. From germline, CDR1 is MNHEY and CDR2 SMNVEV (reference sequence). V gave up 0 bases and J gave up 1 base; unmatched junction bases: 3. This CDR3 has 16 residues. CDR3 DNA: TGTGCCAGCAGTTTATCAGGACAGGGGGGTTCCTACGAGCAGTACTTC. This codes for CASSLSGQGGSYEQYF.

The CDR3 protein is CASSLTGGGASYNEQFF. The CDR3 DNA reads TGTGCCAGCAGCCTAACAGGGGGAGGCGCCTCCTACAATGAGCAGTTCTTC. The chain is built from TRBV7-2 and TRBJ2-1; 8 bases map to TRBD1. V was clipped by 5 bases and J by 0 bases; unmatched bases: 9. CDR1 is SGHTA, CDR2 FQGNSA, per germline. CDR3 length: 17 residues.

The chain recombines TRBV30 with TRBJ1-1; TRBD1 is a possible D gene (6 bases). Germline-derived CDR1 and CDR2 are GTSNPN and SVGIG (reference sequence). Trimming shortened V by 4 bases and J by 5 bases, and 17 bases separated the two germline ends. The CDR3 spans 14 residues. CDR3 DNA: TGTGCCTGGAAGGGGGTCCCGGGTTCTACTGAAGCTTTCTTT. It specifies CAWKGVPGSTEAFF.

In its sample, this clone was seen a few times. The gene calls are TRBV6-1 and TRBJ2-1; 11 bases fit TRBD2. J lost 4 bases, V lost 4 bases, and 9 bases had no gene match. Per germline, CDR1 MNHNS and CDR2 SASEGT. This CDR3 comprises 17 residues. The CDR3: CASSGGASGRTYNEQFF. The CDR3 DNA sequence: TGTGCCAGCAGTGGGGGGGCTAGCGGGAGGACGTACAATGAGCAGTTCTTC.

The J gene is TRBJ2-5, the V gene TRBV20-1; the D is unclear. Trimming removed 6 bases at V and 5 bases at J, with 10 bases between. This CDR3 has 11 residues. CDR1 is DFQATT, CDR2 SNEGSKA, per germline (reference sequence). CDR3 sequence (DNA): TGCAGTGCAACTTCTAGGGAGACCCAGTACTTC. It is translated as CSATSRETQYF.

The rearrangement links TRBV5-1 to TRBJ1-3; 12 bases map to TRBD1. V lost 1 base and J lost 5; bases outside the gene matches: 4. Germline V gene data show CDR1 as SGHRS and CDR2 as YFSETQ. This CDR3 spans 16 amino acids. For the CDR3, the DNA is TGCGCCAGCAGCTTGACGGGACAGGGGGCAAGAAACACCATATATTTT. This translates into CASSLTGQGARNTIYF. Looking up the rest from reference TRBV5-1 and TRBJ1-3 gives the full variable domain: KAGVTQTPRYLIKTRGQQVTLSCSPISGHRSVSWYQQTPGQGLQFLFEYFSETQRNKGNFPGRFSGRQFSNSRSEMNVSTLELGDSALYLCASSLTGQGARNTIYFGEGSWLTVV.

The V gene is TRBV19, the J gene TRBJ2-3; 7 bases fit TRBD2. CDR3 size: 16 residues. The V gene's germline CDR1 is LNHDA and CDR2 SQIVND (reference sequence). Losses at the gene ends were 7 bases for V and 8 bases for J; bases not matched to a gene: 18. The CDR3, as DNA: TGTGCCAGTAAACCTGGTCGGGGGGAGGGAATGGGTACGCAGTATTTT. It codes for CASKPGRGEGMGTQYF.